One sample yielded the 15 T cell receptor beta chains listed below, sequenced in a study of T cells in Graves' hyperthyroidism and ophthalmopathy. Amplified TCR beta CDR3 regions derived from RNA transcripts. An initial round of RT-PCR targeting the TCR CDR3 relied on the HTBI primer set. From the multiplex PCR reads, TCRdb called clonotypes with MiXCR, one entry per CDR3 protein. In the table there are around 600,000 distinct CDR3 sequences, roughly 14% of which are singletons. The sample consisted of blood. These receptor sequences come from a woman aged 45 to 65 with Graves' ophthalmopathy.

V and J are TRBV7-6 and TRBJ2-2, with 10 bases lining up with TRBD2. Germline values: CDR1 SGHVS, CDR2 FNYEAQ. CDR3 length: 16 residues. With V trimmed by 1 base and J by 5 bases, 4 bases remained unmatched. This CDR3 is CASSLGSGRGTGELFF. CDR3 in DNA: TGTGCCAGCAGCTTAGGAAGCGGGAGGGGTACCGGGGAGCTGTTTTTT.

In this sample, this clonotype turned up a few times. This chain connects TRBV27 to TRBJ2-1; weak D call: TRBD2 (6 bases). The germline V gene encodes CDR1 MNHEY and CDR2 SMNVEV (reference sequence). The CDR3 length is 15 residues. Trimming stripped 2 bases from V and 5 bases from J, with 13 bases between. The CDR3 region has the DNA TGTGCCAGCAGTTTAAATAGCGGTCCAAACAATGAGCAGTTCTTC. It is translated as CASSLNSGPNNEQFF.

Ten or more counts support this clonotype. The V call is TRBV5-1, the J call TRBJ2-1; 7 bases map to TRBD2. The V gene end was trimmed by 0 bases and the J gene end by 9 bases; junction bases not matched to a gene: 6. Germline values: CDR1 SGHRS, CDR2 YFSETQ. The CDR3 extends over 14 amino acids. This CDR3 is CASSLVGGRAEQFF. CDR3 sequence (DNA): TGCGCCAGCAGCTTGGTTGGCGGGAGAGCTGAGCAGTTCTTC.

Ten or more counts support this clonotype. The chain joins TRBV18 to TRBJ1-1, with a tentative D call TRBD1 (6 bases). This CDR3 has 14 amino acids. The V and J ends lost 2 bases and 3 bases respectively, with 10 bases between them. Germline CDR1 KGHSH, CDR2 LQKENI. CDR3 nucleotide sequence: TGTGCCAGCTCACCAGCAGGGGCCGACACTGAAGCTTTCTTT. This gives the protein CASSPAGADTEAFF.

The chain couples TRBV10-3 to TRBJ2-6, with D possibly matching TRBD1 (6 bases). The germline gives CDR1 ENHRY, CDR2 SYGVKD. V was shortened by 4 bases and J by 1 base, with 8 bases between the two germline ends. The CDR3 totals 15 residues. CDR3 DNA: TGTGCCATCAGTGGGCAGGGGTCTGGGGCCAACGTCCTGACTTTC. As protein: CAISGQGSGANVLTF.

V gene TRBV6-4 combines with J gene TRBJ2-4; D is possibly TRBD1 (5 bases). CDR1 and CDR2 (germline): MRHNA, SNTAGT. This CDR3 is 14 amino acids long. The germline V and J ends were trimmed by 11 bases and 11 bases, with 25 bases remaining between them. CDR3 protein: CAGHAVPRVRLQYF. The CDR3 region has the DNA TGTGCCGGCCATGCAGTCCCCAGGGTGCGTCTTCAGTACTTC.

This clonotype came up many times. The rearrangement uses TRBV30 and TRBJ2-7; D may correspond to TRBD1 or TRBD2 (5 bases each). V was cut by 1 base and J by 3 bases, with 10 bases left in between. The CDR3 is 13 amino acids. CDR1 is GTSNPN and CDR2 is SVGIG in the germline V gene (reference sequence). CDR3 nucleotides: TGTGCCTGGAGTGGGGACGGAGACTACGAGCAGTACTTC. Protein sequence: CAWSGDGDYEQYF.

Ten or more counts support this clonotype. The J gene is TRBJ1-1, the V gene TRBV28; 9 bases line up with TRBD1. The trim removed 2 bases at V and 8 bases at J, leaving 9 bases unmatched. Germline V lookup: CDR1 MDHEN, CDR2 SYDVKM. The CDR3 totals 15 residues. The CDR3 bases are TGTGCCAGCAGTTTAAGGGACAGGGACATTGGGGAAGCTTTCTTT. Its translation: CASSLRDRDIGEAFF.

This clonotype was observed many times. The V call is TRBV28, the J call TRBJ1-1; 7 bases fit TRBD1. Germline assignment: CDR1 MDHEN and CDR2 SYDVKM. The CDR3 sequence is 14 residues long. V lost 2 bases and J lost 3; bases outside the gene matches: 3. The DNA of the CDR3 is TGTGCCAGCAGTTTACAGGACAGGTACACTGAAGCTTTCTTT. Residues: CASSLQDRYTEAFF. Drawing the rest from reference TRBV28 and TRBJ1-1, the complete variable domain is DVKVTQSSRYLVKRTGEKVFLECVQDMDHENMFWYRQDPGLGLRLIYFSYDVKMKEKGDIPEGYSVSREKKERFSLILESASTNQTSMYLCASSLQDRYTEAFFGQGTRLTVV.

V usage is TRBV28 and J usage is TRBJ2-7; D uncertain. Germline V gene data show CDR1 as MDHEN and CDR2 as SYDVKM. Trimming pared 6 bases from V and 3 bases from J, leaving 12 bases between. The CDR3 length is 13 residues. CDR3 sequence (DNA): TGTGCCAGCAGAAGCACGGAGCTCTACGAGCAGTACTTC. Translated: CASRSTELYEQYF.

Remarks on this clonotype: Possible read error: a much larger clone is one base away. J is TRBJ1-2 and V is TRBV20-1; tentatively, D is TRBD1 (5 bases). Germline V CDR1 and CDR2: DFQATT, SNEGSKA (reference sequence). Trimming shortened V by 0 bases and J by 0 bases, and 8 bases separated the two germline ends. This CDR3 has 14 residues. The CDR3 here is CSARDPTANYGYTF. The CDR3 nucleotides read TGCAGTGCTAGAGATCCGACAGCTAACTATGGCTACACCTTC.

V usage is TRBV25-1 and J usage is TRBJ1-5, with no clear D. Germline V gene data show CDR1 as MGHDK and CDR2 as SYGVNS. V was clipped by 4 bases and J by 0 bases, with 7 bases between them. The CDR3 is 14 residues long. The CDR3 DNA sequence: TGTGCCAGCAGTGGACGGTTTAGCAATCAGCCCCAGCATTTT. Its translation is CASSGRFSNQPQHF.

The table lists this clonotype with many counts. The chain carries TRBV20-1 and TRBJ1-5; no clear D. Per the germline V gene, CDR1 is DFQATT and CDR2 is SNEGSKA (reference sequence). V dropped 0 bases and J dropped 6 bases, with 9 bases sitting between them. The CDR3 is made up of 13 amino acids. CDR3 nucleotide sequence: TGCAGTGCTAGAGATCGTGGGGTTCAGCCCCAGCATTTT. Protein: CSARDRGVQPQHF.

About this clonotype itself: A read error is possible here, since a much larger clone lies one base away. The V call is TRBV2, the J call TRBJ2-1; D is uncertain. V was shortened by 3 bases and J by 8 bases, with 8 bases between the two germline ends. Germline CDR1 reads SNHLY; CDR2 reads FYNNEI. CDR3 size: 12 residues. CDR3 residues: CASSDLRYEQFF. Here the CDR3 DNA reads TGTGCCAGCAGTGATTTACGGTATGAGCAGTTCTTC.

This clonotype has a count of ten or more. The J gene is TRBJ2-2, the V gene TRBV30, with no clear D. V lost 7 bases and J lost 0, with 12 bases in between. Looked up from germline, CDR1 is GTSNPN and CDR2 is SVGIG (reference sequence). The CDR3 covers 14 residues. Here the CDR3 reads CASNGDTNTGELFF. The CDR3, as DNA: TGTGCCTCAAACGGAGATACGAACACCGGGGAGCTGTTTTTT.